The next 22 T cell receptor beta chains were all read from a single sample in a study of blood T cell repertoires in COVID-19. Using immunoSEQ multiplex PCR, the repertoire was profiled, and TCRdb retains in-frame clones only, with some absent. Of over 80,000 clones in the sample, approximately 79% are singletons; the top ten hold approximately 4.1%. Sequenced input: peripheral blood. The receptors were gathered from a man in his sixties or seventies with COVID-19, enrolled during active disease.

The chain couples TRBV4-1 to TRBJ2-5, with 10 bases lining up with TRBD2. V was clipped by 4 bases and J by 4 bases; unmatched bases: 0. Germline CDR1 is MGHRA and CDR2 is YSYEKL. The CDR3 is 13 amino acids. CDR3 nucleotide sequence: TGCGCCAGCAGCCGACTAGCGGGAGAGACCCAGTACTTC. Translation gives CASSRLAGETQYF.

The rearrangement links TRBV9 to TRBJ1-2; 10 nucleotides line up with TRBD1. The CDR3 is 17 residues long. Germline trimming cut 4 bases from V and 7 bases from J; bases unmatched to any gene: 16. Germline assignment: CDR1 SGDLS and CDR2 YYNGEE. CDR3: CASSSLLTGTGESGYTF. CDR3 in DNA: TGTGCCAGCAGCTCCCTGTTGACCGGGACAGGGGAAAGTGGCTACACCTTC.

The chain joins TRBV9 to TRBJ2-2, with D unresolved. In germline, CDR1 is SGDLS, CDR2 YYNGEE. V was cut by 3 bases and J by 0 bases, with 15 bases left in between. The CDR3 has 17 residues. The CDR3 DNA reads TGTGCCAGCAGCGCCCATTTGGGCGAGTCGAACACCGGGGAGCTGTTTTTT. Translated, it gives CASSAHLGESNTGELFF.

The rearrangement links TRBV5-8 to TRBJ1-4, with D tentatively TRBD1 (6 bases). Trimming pared 4 bases from V and 4 bases from J, leaving 14 bases between. CDR1 and CDR2 from the germline V gene are SGHTS and YDEGEE. The CDR3 runs to 15 residues. The CDR3 DNA is TGTGCCAGCAGCCATAGGGCAGGGGATAATGAAAAACTGTTTTTT. The encoded protein is CASSHRAGDNEKLFF.

This clone was seen only a few times. The V gene is TRBV10-3, the J gene TRBJ2-7; D gene unclear. CDR1 ENHRY and CDR2 SYGVKD come from the germline V gene. The CDR3 runs 14 residues. V was cut by 0 bases and J by 2 bases, with 8 bases left in between. CDR3 in DNA: TGTGCCATCAGTGAGTCGCCAGATACCTACGAGCAGTACTTC. Protein: CAISESPDTYEQYF.

The V call is TRBV6-5, the J call TRBJ2-3; 7 nucleotides align to TRBD1. There are 12 residues in the CDR3. Per germline, CDR1 MNHEY and CDR2 SVGAGI. J lost 4 bases, V lost 10 bases, and 5 bases had no gene match. As DNA, the CDR3 is TGTGCCACCAGGGACAGCCCAGATACGCAGTATTTT. Protein product: CATRDSPDTQYF.

The chain is built from TRBV5-5 and TRBJ2-1; the D is unclear. The germline gives CDR1 SGHKS, CDR2 YYEKEE (reference sequence). The V gene lost 3 bases and the J gene lost 0 bases, with 7 bases spanning the gap. The length of the CDR3 is 14 residues. CDR3 sequence reads: CASSYSSSYNEQFF. In nucleotides, the CDR3 is TGTGCCAGCAGCTACAGTAGCTCCTACAATGAGCAGTTCTTC.

V usage is TRBV2 and J usage is TRBJ1-6; D perhaps matches TRBD1 (6 bases). The germline V gene has CDR1 SNHLY and CDR2 FYNNEI. The CDR3 covers 13 residues. The V and J ends lost 6 bases and 10 bases respectively, with 13 bases between them. The CDR3 spells CASRVDRRSPLHF. Written as DNA, the CDR3 is TGTGCCAGCAGAGTAGACAGGAGGTCACCCCTCCACTTT. The variable domain in full, with the rest retrieved from reference TRBV2 and TRBJ1-6, is EPEVTQTPSHQVTQMGQEVILRCVPISNHLYFYWYRQILGQKVEFLVSFYNNEISEKSEIFDDQFSVERPDGSNFTLKIRSTKLEDSAMYFCASRVDRRSPLHFGNGTRLTVT.

V is TRBV4-3 and J is TRBJ2-6; unclear D gene. The CDR3 contains 16 residues. Trimming shortened V by 1 base and J by 0 bases, and 7 bases separated the two germline ends. CDR1 and CDR2 from the germline V gene are LGHNA and YSLEER. DNA for the CDR3: TGCGCCAGCAGCCAAGCCCTTTCCTCTGGGGCCAACGTCCTGACTTTC. Its protein product is CASSQALSSGANVLTF.

This clone was observed a handful of times. The chain is built from TRBV19 and TRBJ2-7; D ambiguous. V shed 5 bases and J shed 1 base, with 9 bases lying between them. CDR3 size: 13 residues. Germline V CDR1 and CDR2: LNHDA, SQIVND (reference sequence). CDR3 in DNA: TGTGCCAGTAGTTTCGCGGATTCCTACGAGCAGTACTTC. It specifies CASSFADSYEQYF.

The chain employs TRBV10-3 and TRBJ2-7, with TRBD1 matching over 7 bases. This CDR3 is built from 18 residues. Germline CDR1 reads ENHRY; CDR2 reads SYGVKD. After removal of 0 bases from V and 3 bases from J, the junction contained 14 bases not matched to a gene. Here the CDR3 reads CAISESLVGQGDNYEQYF. For the CDR3, the DNA is TGTGCCATCAGTGAGTCTCTAGTGGGGCAGGGGGACAACTACGAGCAGTACTTC.

In its sample, this clone was seen many times. The chain couples TRBV5-6 to TRBJ2-1; 7 positions match TRBD2. Germline CDR1 SGHDT, CDR2 YYEEEE. J lost 6 bases, V lost 0 bases, and 3 bases had no gene match. The CDR3 runs 14 residues. CDR3 amino acids: CASSLGTRGNEQFF. CDR3 sequence (DNA): TGTGCCAGCAGCTTGGGGACTAGGGGCAATGAGCAGTTCTTC.

The chain joins TRBV9 to TRBJ2-2; D may be TRBD1 (6 bases). Trimming shortened V by 1 base and J by 1 base, and 8 bases separated the two germline ends. CDR1 SGDLS and CDR2 YYNGEE come from the germline V gene. The CDR3 runs 15 residues. This CDR3 reads CASSVTTGNTGELFF. CDR3 nucleotides: TGTGCCAGCAGCGTAACGACAGGGAACACCGGGGAGCTGTTTTTT.

J is TRBJ2-1 and V is TRBV7-2; a possible D gene is TRBD2 (6 bases). With 3 bases removed from V and 4 bases from J, the gap between germline ends came to 25 bases. The CDR3 length is 19 residues. Germline CDR1 is SGHTA and CDR2 is FQGNSA. The CDR3 here is CASSFRHSWEVTVYNEQFF. CDR3 DNA sequence: TGTGCCAGCAGCTTCCGCCACTCCTGGGAGGTGACAGTTTACAATGAGCAGTTCTTC.

Here the CDR3 reads CASSYLPGGNYGYTF. The CDR3 DNA follows: TGTGCCAGCAGTTACCTGCCAGGTGGCAACTATGGCTACACCTTC. The chain couples TRBV6-2 or TRBV6-3 to TRBJ1-2; D gene uncertain. The length of the CDR3 is 15 residues. Per germline, CDR1 MNHEY and CDR2 SVGEGT. The V end was cut by 2 bases, the J end by 2 bases, with 12 bases between.

The genes are TRBV30 and TRBJ1-1; D gene unclear. The CDR3 runs 13 residues. V was shortened by 5 bases and J by 4 bases, with 14 bases between the two germline ends. The germline V gene has CDR1 GTSNPN and CDR2 SVGIG (reference sequence). The CDR3 bases are TGTGCCTGGGGAATGGGGAGTCGCACTGAAGCTTTCTTT. Translated: CAWGMGSRTEAFF.

CDR3 residues: CASSPGTSGLYEQYF. The CDR3, as DNA: TGTGCCAGCAGCCCAGGGACTAGCGGATTGTACGAGCAGTACTTC. V gene TRBV3-1 (or the pseudogene TRBV3-2) combines with J gene TRBJ2-7, with 11 bases fitting TRBD2. V gave up 4 bases and J gave up 4 bases; unmatched junction bases: 6. Looked up from germline, CDR1 is LGHDT and CDR2 is YNNKEL (reference sequence). CDR3 size: 15 residues.

A few counts support this clone. The chain is built from TRBV29-1 and TRBJ2-7; D uncertain. This CDR3 has 11 amino acids. The V end was cut by 0 bases, the J end by 6 bases, with 6 bases between. The germline V gene encodes CDR1 SQVTM and CDR2 ANQGSEA. The CDR3 DNA reads as TGCAGCGTTGAAGATAATCTCGAGCAGTACTTC. It translates to CSVEDNLEQYF.

In its sample, this clone was seen a few times. The gene calls are TRBV4-1 and TRBJ2-2, with 8 nucleotides matching TRBD2. The V gene's germline CDR1 is MGHRA and CDR2 YSYEKL. The ends lost 6 bases at V and 5 bases at J; junction bases unmatched: 8. The CDR3 sequence is 15 residues long. The CDR3 loop reads CASRRTSGDTGELFF. The CDR3 coding sequence is TGCGCCAGCAGGCGTACTAGCGGAGATACCGGGGAGCTGTTTTTT.

The rearrangement uses TRBV7-9 and TRBJ1-1, with TRBD1 matching 7 bases. The junction had 5 bases not matched to a gene; V was cut back by 3 bases and J by 1 base. Germline CDR1 is SEHNR and CDR2 is FQNEAQ (reference sequence). The CDR3 has 15 amino acids. The CDR3 reads CASSFRQGANTEAFF. The CDR3 DNA reads as TGTGCCAGCAGCTTTAGACAGGGAGCGAACACTGAAGCTTTCTTT.

The chain joins TRBV9 to TRBJ2-7, with TRBD1 identical over 8 bases. V dropped 0 bases and J dropped 3; count of bases not matched to a gene: 5. The length of the CDR3 is 15 residues. Per germline, CDR1 SGDLS and CDR2 YYNGEE. The CDR3 coding sequence is TGTGCCAGCAGCGTAGCGACAGGGGTGGGCTACGAGCAGTACTTC. Translating gives CASSVATGVGYEQYF.

CDR3 region: CASSDGLATNYEQYF. CDR3 sequence (DNA): TGTGCCAGCAGTGATGGACTAGCGACCAACTACGAGCAGTACTTC. The rearrangement uses TRBV6-1 and TRBJ2-7; 9 nucleotides line up with TRBD2. V was clipped by 3 bases and J by 3 bases; unmatched bases: 6. The germline CDR1 and CDR2 sequences are MNHNS and SASEGT. The CDR3 spans 15 residues.